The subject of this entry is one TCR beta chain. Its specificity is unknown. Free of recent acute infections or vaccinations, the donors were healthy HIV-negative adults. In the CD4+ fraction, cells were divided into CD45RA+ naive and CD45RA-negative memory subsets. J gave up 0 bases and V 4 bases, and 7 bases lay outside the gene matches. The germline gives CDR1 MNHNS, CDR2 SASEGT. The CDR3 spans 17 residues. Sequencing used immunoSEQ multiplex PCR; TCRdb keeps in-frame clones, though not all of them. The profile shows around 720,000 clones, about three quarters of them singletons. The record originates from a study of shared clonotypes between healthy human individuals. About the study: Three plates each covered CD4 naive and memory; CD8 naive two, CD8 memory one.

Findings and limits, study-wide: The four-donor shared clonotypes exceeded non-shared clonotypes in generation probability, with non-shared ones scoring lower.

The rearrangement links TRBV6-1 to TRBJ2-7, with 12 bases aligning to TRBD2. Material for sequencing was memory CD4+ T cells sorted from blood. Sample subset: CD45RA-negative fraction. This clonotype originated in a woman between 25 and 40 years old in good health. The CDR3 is CASSVRTSGIYSYEQYF. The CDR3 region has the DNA TGTGCCAGCAGTGTTAGGACTAGCGGGATCTACTCCTACGAGCAGTACTTC.